These 7 T cell receptor beta chains came from one sample sequenced in a study of T cell changes during pregnancy in multiple sclerosis. Clones were read by immunoSEQ multiplex PCR, and TCRdb kept only the in-frame ones, dropping some. The table lists tens of thousands of clones, nearly 90% of them singletons, with approximately 1.3% in the top ten. Sequences were derived from CD4+ T cells from peripheral blood mononuclear cells, sampled in the first trimester of pregnancy. Receptors originate from a female donor with multiple sclerosis, enrolled in a pregnancy study.

This sequence joins TRBV6-6 and TRBJ2-7; 14 bases match TRBD2. CDR3 length: 16 residues. From germline, CDR1 is MNHNY and CDR2 SVGAGI (reference sequence). V trimming: 6 bases; J trimming: 3 bases; junction bases outside the gene matches: 7. CDR3 amino acids: CASSGLAGGKVYEQYF. Here the CDR3 DNA reads TGTGCCAGCAGCGGACTAGCGGGAGGTAAGGTCTACGAGCAGTACTTC.

The chain has TRBV28 and TRBJ2-2, with unresolved D. The germline gives CDR1 MDHEN, CDR2 SYDVKM. Trimming shortened V by 5 bases and J by 1 base, and 5 bases separated the two germline ends. The CDR3 loop spans 13 amino acids. The chain's CDR3 is CASSARNTGELFF. The CDR3 DNA is TGTGCCAGCAGTGCTAGGAACACCGGGGAGCTGTTTTTT.

The rearrangement joins TRBV18 to TRBJ1-1, with D perhaps matching TRBD1 (6 bases). The length of the CDR3 is 16 residues. Trimming removed 6 bases from V and 4 bases from J, with 21 bases in between. Germline CDR1 and CDR2: KGHSH and LQKENI. The CDR3 loop reads CASSFYAGGQITEAFF. In DNA, the CDR3 is TGTGCCAGCTCCTTCTATGCGGGAGGACAGATCACTGAAGCTTTCTTT.

The genes are TRBV5-4 and TRBJ2-3, with no clear D. The length of the CDR3 is 16 residues. Between the trimmed V and J ends, which lost 0 bases and 2 bases, there was a span of 13 bases. The germline gives CDR1 SGHNT, CDR2 YYREEE (reference sequence). The CDR3 loop reads CASSLASSVDTDTQYF. Here the CDR3 DNA reads TGTGCCAGCAGCTTGGCCTCGAGCGTCGACACAGATACGCAGTATTTT.

The chain joins TRBV5-6 to TRBJ2-7, with 7 bases matching TRBD1. This CDR3 is 16 amino acids long. Germline V CDR1 and CDR2: SGHDT, YYEEEE. V was pared by 4 bases and J by 4 bases, with 14 bases of the junction left unmatched. The CDR3 loop reads CASSQQGPGQKYEQYF. DNA for the CDR3: TGTGCCAGCAGCCAACAAGGACCGGGACAGAAGTACGAGCAGTACTTC.

The chain carries TRBV28 and TRBJ1-3, with D possibly matching TRBD1 (5 bases). Germline V gives CDR1 MDHEN, CDR2 SYDVKM. V gave up 2 bases and J gave up 1 base, with 6 bases separating them. The CDR3 contains 14 residues. The CDR3, as DNA: TGTGCCAGCAGTTTAAGGGGTTCTGGAAACACCATATATTTT. It codes for CASSLRGSGNTIYF.

The rearrangement links TRBV12-5 to TRBJ1-1, with D possibly matching TRBD1 (5 bases). This CDR3 is 17 amino acids long. V was pared by 0 bases and J by 5 bases, with 19 bases between. Looked up from germline, CDR1 is LGHNT and CDR2 is FRNRAP. Written as DNA, the CDR3 is TGTGCTAGTGGTTTGGTACCACGCCAGGGCCGTGGGACTGAAGCTTTCTTT. Protein product: CASGLVPRQGRGTEAFF.